Below, 20 T cell receptor beta chains from the same sample are listed, as sequenced in a study of T cells in tuberculosis. The data were produced by immunoSEQ multiplex PCR, yet TCRdb's version contains in-frame clones alone and is incomplete. The sample records 35,000 to 55,000 clones, about 94% being singletons. The sample was PBMCs. All receptors derive from a donor between 10 and 35 years old with latent tuberculosis or without tuberculosis infection. Some clones in this sample may be carry-over from other donors' samples.

This chain joins TRBV30 and TRBJ2-7; 9 bases agree with TRBD1. This CDR3 has 15 residues. CDR1 is GTSNPN, CDR2 SVGIG, per germline (reference sequence). Losses at the gene ends were 2 bases for V and 5 bases for J; bases not matched to a gene: 10. The CDR3 sequence: CAWSPTRTGDHEQYF. DNA of the CDR3: TGTGCCTGGAGTCCCACACGGACAGGGGACCACGAGCAGTACTTC.

The chain combines TRBV27 with TRBJ2-7; 7 bases map to TRBD1. The CDR3 totals 17 residues. The trim removed 1 base at V and 3 bases at J, leaving 12 bases unmatched. CDR1 MNHEY and CDR2 SMNVEV come from the germline V gene (reference sequence). In DNA, the CDR3 is TGTGCCAGCAGTTTATTGCCGCCCGGGACAGAGATCTACGAGCAGTACTTC. It is translated as CASSLLPPGTEIYEQYF.

The chain is built from TRBV2 and TRBJ2-1, with TRBD2 matching over 9 bases. V lost 6 bases to trimming and J lost 2 bases; unmatched junction nucleotides: 5. Germline CDR1 SNHLY, CDR2 FYNNEI. The CDR3 totals 15 residues. In DNA, the CDR3 is TGTGCCAGCAGCGGACTAGCGAGTCCCTACAATGAGCAGTTCTTC. This gives the protein CASSGLASPYNEQFF. Supplemented by reference TRBV2 and TRBJ2-1, the full variable domain reads EPEVTQTPSHQVTQMGQEVILRCVPISNHLYFYWYRQILGQKVEFLVSFYNNEISEKSEIFDDQFSVERPDGSNFTLKIRSTKLEDSAMYFCASSGLASPYNEQFFGPGTRLTVL.

The rearrangement links TRBV19 to TRBJ2-2, with 8 bases identical to TRBD2. Losses at the gene ends were 4 bases for V and 3 bases for J; bases not matched to a gene: 7. CDR1 is LNHDA and CDR2 is SQIVND in the germline V gene (reference sequence). The CDR3 loop spans 16 amino acids. CDR3: CASSTSGSSYTGELFF. CDR3 DNA sequence: TGTGCCAGTAGTACTAGCGGGTCCTCGTACACCGGGGAGCTGTTTTTT.

V is TRBV7-2 and J is TRBJ1-5; unclear D gene. The germline V gene encodes CDR1 SGHTA and CDR2 FQGNSA. The CDR3 has 16 amino acids. V lost 1 base and J 1 base, leaving 11 bases between the germline ends. CDR3 in DNA: TGTGCCAGCAGCTTAGACGGCTCGAGGAGCAATCAGCCCCAGCATTTT. Translated: CASSLDGSRSNQPQHF.

V is TRBV11-1 and J is TRBJ2-1; perhaps TRBD2 as D (7 bases). The CDR3 contains 15 residues. Trimming took off 7 bases at V and 2 bases at J, with 15 bases between the two ends. Germline assignment: CDR1 SGHAT and CDR2 FQDESV (reference sequence). CDR3 in amino acids: CASTLRGRAYNEQFF. The CDR3 DNA is TGTGCCAGCACCCTTAGGGGGAGGGCCTACAATGAGCAGTTCTTC.

This rearrangement joins TRBV5-6 to TRBJ2-1; TRBD2 aligns across 11 bases. The germline V gene has CDR1 SGHDT and CDR2 YYEEEE. V was clipped by 3 bases and J by 0 bases; unmatched bases: 11. The CDR3 spans 19 residues. The CDR3 DNA sequence: TGTGCCAGCAGCTCGACGGGACTAGCGGTTACGAGCTCCTACAATGAGCAGTTCTTC. It codes for CASSSTGLAVTSSYNEQFF.

This chain links TRBV29-1 with TRBJ1-1; unclear D gene. Germline-derived CDR1 and CDR2 are SQVTM and ANQGSEA. Trimming pared 0 bases from V and 1 base from J, leaving 6 bases between. There are 13 residues in the CDR3. CDR3 residues: CSVEETGNTEAFF. CDR3 bases: TGCAGCGTTGAAGAGACGGGGAACACTGAAGCTTTCTTT.

The chain carries TRBV15 and TRBJ2-3; TRBD2 agrees at 12 bases. V lost 1 base and J lost 4; bases outside the gene matches: 3. Germline V gene lookup returns CDR1 LNHNV and CDR2 YYDKDF (reference sequence). This CDR3 spans 16 amino acids. The CDR3 DNA sequence: TGTGCCACCAGCAGAGGGACTAGCGGGATTCCAGATACGCAGTATTTT. Amino acids: CATSRGTSGIPDTQYF. The full variable domain, completed using reference TRBV15 and TRBJ2-3, is DAMVIQNPRYQVTQFGKPVTLSCSQTLNHNVMYWYQQKSSQAPKLLFHYYDKDFNNEADTPDNFQSRRPNTSFCFLDIRSPGLGDTAMYLCATSRGTSGIPDTQYFGPGTRLTVL.

The chain combines TRBV7-9 with TRBJ2-7, with a tentative D call TRBD2 (5 bases). The germline V gene encodes CDR1 SEHNR and CDR2 FQNEAQ (reference sequence). The CDR3 is 16 amino acids. Trimming stripped 5 bases from V and 1 base from J, with 18 bases between. The CDR3 here is CASSPEGARASYEQYF. The CDR3 DNA reads TGTGCCAGCAGCCCAGAGGGCGCAAGAGCATCCTACGAGCAGTACTTC.

The chain couples TRBV28 to TRBJ1-2; 7 bases align to TRBD1. Germline CDR1 MDHEN, CDR2 SYDVKM. The CDR3 loop spans 13 amino acids. After removal of 8 bases from V and 1 base from J, the junction contained 4 bases not matched to a gene. The DNA of the CDR3 is TGTGCCAGCGAGGGACAGAATAACTATGGCTACACCTTC. This translates into CASEGQNNYGYTF.

The J gene is TRBJ1-2, the V gene TRBV4-3; weak D call: TRBD1 (6 bases). This CDR3 comprises 17 residues. The V gene's germline CDR1 is LGHNA and CDR2 YSLEER. Trimming took 0 bases from V and 4 from J, leaving 18 bases between them. The CDR3 sequence is CASSQDKFGGHGYGYTF. CDR3 bases: TGCGCCAGCAGCCAAGACAAATTCGGGGGGCATGGCTATGGCTACACCTTC.

J is TRBJ1-2 and V is TRBV6-5; a weak D match, TRBD1 (5 bases). CDR1 MNHEY and CDR2 SVGAGI come from the germline V gene. The CDR3 has 16 residues. Trimming shortened V by 0 bases and J by 2 bases, and 13 bases separated the two germline ends. CDR3 nucleotide sequence: TGTGCCAGCAGTTACTCCCCGAGCGGGGGAAACTATGGCTACACCTTC. It yields the protein CASSYSPSGGNYGYTF.

The V gene is TRBV4-3, the J gene TRBJ1-1; TRBD1 matches 9 bases. Germline V lookup: CDR1 LGHNA, CDR2 YSLEER. The CDR3 has 19 residues. Germline trimming cut 3 bases from V and 5 bases from J; bases unmatched to any gene: 19. The DNA for the CDR3 is TGCGCCAGCAGCCACCGGACAGGGGCCAGCGGGGTATTAGAGACTGAAGCTTTCTTT. Translation gives CASSHRTGASGVLETEAFF.

The rearrangement uses TRBV19 and TRBJ2-1, with D possibly TRBD2 on 5 matching bases. Deletions cut 5 bases from V and 1 base from J, with 15 bases between. CDR3 length: 16 amino acids. Germline CDR1 LNHDA, CDR2 SQIVND (reference sequence). The DNA of the CDR3 is TGTGCCAGTAGTGGCTACATAGGCGGGTCCTACAATGAGCAGTTCTTC. Residues: CASSGYIGGSYNEQFF.

The chain recombines TRBV5-1 with TRBJ1-1, with D possibly TRBD1 on 6 matching bases. CDR3 length: 14 residues. V was pared by 4 bases and J by 5 bases, with 15 bases between. Germline V gene lookup returns CDR1 SGHRS and CDR2 YFSETQ. Written as DNA, the CDR3 is TGCGCCAGCAGCATCAGGGACATCGGAACTGAAGCTTTCTTT. Translating gives CASSIRDIGTEAFF.

This chain uses TRBV28 with TRBJ1-1; D is uncertain. Trimming pared 6 bases from V and 6 bases from J, leaving 11 bases between. The CDR3 is 12 amino acids. Germline CDR1 reads MDHEN; CDR2 reads SYDVKM. CDR3 coding DNA: TGTGCCAGCAGCCCCCCTATCCCTGAAGCTTTCTTT. Protein: CASSPPIPEAFF.

The rearrangement joins TRBV6-5 to TRBJ1-1; 7 bases align to TRBD1. The CDR3 length is 14 residues. V gave up 10 bases and J gave up 0 bases; unmatched junction bases: 8. Looked up from germline, CDR1 is MNHEY and CDR2 is SVGAGI. This CDR3 reads CATKTGRMNTEAFF. As DNA, the CDR3 is TGTGCCACTAAGACAGGGAGAATGAACACTGAAGCTTTCTTT.

The chain uses TRBV6-5 and TRBJ2-2; 7 nucleotides agree with TRBD1. The CDR3 has 16 residues. CDR1 is MNHEY, CDR2 SVGAGI, per germline. V trimming: 2 bases; J trimming: 1 base; junction bases outside the gene matches: 4. In DNA form, the CDR3 reads TGTGCCAGCAGTTACCGATGGACAGGGAACACCGGGGAGCTGTTTTTT. Amino acid sequence: CASSYRWTGNTGELFF.

The V call is TRBV27, the J call TRBJ1-5; TRBD1 matches at 12 bases. CDR1 and CDR2 (germline): MNHEY, SMNVEV (reference sequence). The length of the CDR3 is 18 residues. V lost 3 bases to trimming and J lost 3 bases; unmatched junction nucleotides: 9. The CDR3 reads CASSFRAPGQGANQPQHF. The CDR3 DNA reads as TGTGCCAGCAGTTTTAGGGCACCGGGACAGGGGGCCAATCAGCCCCAGCATTTT.